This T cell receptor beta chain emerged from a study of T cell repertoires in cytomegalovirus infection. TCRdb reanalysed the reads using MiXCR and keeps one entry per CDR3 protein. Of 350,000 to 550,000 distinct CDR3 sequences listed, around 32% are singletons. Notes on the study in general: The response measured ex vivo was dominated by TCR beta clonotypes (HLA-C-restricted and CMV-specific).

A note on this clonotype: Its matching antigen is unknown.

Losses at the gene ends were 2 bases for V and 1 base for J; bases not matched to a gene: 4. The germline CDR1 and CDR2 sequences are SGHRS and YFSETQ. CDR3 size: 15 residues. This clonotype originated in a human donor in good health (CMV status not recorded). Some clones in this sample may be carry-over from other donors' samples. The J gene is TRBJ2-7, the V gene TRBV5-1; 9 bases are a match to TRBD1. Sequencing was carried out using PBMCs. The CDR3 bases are TGCGCCAGCAGCTTCGGAGGACAGGGGTCCTACGAGCAGTACTTC. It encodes CASSFGGQGSYEQYF.